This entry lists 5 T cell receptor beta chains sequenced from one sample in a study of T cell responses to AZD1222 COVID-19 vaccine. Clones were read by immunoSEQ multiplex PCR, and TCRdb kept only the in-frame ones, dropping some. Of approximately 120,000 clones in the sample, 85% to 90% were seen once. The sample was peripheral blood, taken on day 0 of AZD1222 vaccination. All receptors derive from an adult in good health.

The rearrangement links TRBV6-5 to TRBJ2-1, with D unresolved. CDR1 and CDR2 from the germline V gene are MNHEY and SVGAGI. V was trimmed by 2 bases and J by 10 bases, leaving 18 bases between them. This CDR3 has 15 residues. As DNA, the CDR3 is TGTGCCAGCAGTTACGGAGCAACGTACCGGGTGGAGCAGTTCTTC. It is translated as CASSYGATYRVEQFF.

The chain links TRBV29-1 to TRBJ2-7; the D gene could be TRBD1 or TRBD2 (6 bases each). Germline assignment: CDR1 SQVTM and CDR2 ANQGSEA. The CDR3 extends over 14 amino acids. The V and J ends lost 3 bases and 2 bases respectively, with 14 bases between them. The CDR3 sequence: CSVEGGRAAYEQYF. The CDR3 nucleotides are TGCAGCGTTGAGGGGGGCAGGGCAGCCTACGAGCAGTACTTC.

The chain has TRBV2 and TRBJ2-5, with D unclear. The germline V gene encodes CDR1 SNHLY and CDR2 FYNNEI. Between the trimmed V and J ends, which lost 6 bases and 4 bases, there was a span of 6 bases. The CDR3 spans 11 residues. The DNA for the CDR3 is TGTGCCAGCAGCAGCTTAGAGACCCAGTACTTC. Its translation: CASSSLETQYF.

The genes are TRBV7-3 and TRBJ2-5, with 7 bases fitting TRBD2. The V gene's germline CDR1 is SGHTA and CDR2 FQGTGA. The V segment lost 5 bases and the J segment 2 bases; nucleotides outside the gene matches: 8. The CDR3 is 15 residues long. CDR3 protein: CASSPIAGTQETQYF. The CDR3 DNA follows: TGTGCCAGCAGCCCCATAGCGGGTACTCAAGAGACCCAGTACTTC.

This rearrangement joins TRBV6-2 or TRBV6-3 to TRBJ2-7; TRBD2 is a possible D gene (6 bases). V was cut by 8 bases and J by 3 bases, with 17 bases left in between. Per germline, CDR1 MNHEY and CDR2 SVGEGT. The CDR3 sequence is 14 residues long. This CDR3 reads CASGLTSGFYEQYF. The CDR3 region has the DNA TGTGCCAGCGGCCTCACAAGCGGGTTCTACGAGCAGTACTTC.